This entry lists 27 T cell receptor beta chains sequenced from one sample in a study of T cells in Graves' hyperthyroidism and ophthalmopathy. There were TCR beta CDR3 regions amplified from RNA transcripts. RT-PCR in the first round (using the HTBI primer set) targeted the TCR CDR3. Each CDR3 protein gets one entry after TCRdb re-called the multiplex PCR reads with MiXCR. Among about 270,000 distinct CDR3 sequences listed, 13% to 15% were seen once. The sample consisted of blood. These receptors were collected from a woman between 45 and 65 years old with Graves' hyperthyroidism that later progressed to Graves' ophthalmopathy.

The table lists this clonotype with many counts. J is TRBJ2-7 and V is TRBV27, with no clear D. CDR1 and CDR2 from the germline V gene are MNHEY and SMNVEV (reference sequence). The CDR3 contains 12 residues. V was shortened by 7 bases and J by 4 bases, with 11 bases between the two germline ends. CDR3 sequence (DNA): TGTGCCAGCAATGCGTCTCCTTACGAGCAGTACTTC. Translating it yields CASNASPYEQYF.

This clonotype was counted many times. The rearrangement joins TRBV20-1 to TRBJ2-5; 13 nucleotides agree with TRBD2. CDR1 and CDR2 (germline): DFQATT, SNEGSKA (reference sequence). This CDR3 spans 17 amino acids. V shed 0 bases and J 3 bases; nucleotides not matched to a gene: 7. The CDR3 loop is CSARDGLAGAWKETQYF. In nucleotides, the CDR3 is TGCAGTGCTAGAGATGGACTAGCGGGAGCTTGGAAAGAGACCCAGTACTTC.

This clonotype was recorded many times. This chain uses TRBV5-1 with TRBJ2-1; 13 bases are a match to TRBD2. From germline, CDR1 is SGHRS and CDR2 YFSETQ. The CDR3 has 15 amino acids. J lost 8 bases, V lost 6 bases, and 8 bases had no gene match. CDR3 in DNA: TGCGCCAGCAAGGTCGGGACTAGCGGGATCCATGAGCAGTTCTTC. It encodes CASKVGTSGIHEQFF. Complete variable domain (other parts from reference TRBV5-1 and TRBJ2-1): KAGVTQTPRYLIKTRGQQVTLSCSPISGHRSVSWYQQTPGQGLQFLFEYFSETQRNKGNFPGRFSGRQFSNSRSEMNVSTLELGDSALYLCASKVGTSGIHEQFFGPGTRLTVL.

The rearrangement joins TRBV20-1 to TRBJ2-7; 8 bases are shared with TRBD2. Trimming took 6 bases from V and 2 from J; bases not matched to a gene: 6. The CDR3 loop spans 13 amino acids. CDR1 and CDR2 from the germline V gene are DFQATT and SNEGSKA (reference sequence). This chain's CDR3 is CSARREGPYEQYF. The CDR3, as DNA: TGCAGTGCGAGACGGGAGGGACCCTACGAGCAGTACTTC.

This clonotype was recorded at least ten times. V and J are TRBV19 and TRBJ1-1; D remains ambiguous. Germline CDR1 LNHDA, CDR2 SQIVND (reference sequence). Trimming stripped 4 bases from V and 1 base from J, with 13 bases between. The length of the CDR3 is 15 residues. The CDR3 region is CASSRAPIPNTEAFF. Here the CDR3 DNA reads TGTGCCAGTAGTAGAGCCCCGATACCGAACACTGAAGCTTTCTTT.

This clonotype occurred once. V gene TRBV7-6 combines with J gene TRBJ1-2; D gene uncertain. Germline loops: CDR1 SGHVS, CDR2 FNYEAQ. The V and J ends lost 4 bases and 7 bases respectively, with 16 bases between them. The CDR3 is 14 amino acids. CDR3 residues: CASSWIPAKSGYTF. In DNA form, the CDR3 reads TGTGCCAGCAGCTGGATACCAGCAAAGAGTGGCTACACCTTC.

The chain combines TRBV9 with TRBJ2-3; D not certain. The length of the CDR3 is 12 residues. Trimming removed 4 bases from V and 6 bases from J, with 9 bases in between. CDR1 is SGDLS and CDR2 is YYNGEE in the germline V gene. CDR3 sequence (DNA): TGTGCCAGCAGCCCAGATAGGGATACGCAGTATTTT. This gives the protein CASSPDRDTQYF.

This chain uses TRBV20-1 with TRBJ1-6; no clear D. The V gene lost 2 bases and the J gene lost 7 bases, with 12 bases spanning the gap. The CDR3 covers 14 residues. Germline CDR1 and CDR2: DFQATT and SNEGSKA (reference sequence). As DNA, the CDR3 is TGCAGTGCTAGAAAAGTCCAAGAGAATTCACCCCTCCACTTT. This encodes CSARKVQENSPLHF.

The chain is built from TRBV20-1 and TRBJ2-6; D uncertain. Germline CDR1 DFQATT, CDR2 SNEGSKA (reference sequence). V was cut by 7 bases and J by 0 bases, with 1 base left in between. The CDR3 is 11 residues long. The CDR3 region has the DNA TGCAGTGGCTCTGGGGCCAACGTCCTGACTTTC. Translated: CSGSGANVLTF.

This clonotype was seen repeatedly, ten times or more. This chain links TRBV9 with TRBJ1-1; D remains ambiguous. V was trimmed by 1 base and J by 5 bases, leaving 15 bases between them. Germline values: CDR1 SGDLS, CDR2 YYNGEE. This CDR3 spans 15 amino acids. The CDR3 sequence is CASSVKAGVPTEAFF. The CDR3 nucleotides are TGTGCCAGCAGCGTAAAGGCGGGAGTACCTACTGAAGCTTTCTTT.

The rearrangement joins TRBV18 to TRBJ1-3; D is ambiguous. From germline, CDR1 is KGHSH and CDR2 LQKENI. V lost 4 bases to trimming and J lost 8 bases, with 21 bases between them. The CDR3 is 16 amino acids. In DNA, the CDR3 is TGTGCCAGCTCACGGACGCACCTAGATATGGTATACACCATATATTTT. Amino acids: CASSRTHLDMVYTIYF.

The chain employs TRBV4-2 and TRBJ1-2; D not resolved. The CDR3 loop spans 14 amino acids. Germline loops: CDR1 LGHNA, CDR2 YNFKEQ. V was clipped by 4 bases and J by 0 bases, with 9 bases between them. CDR3 coding DNA: TGTGCCAGCAGCCTCCGCGGGTCTAACTATGGCTACACCTTC. It codes for CASSLRGSNYGYTF.

This chain connects TRBV4-1 to TRBJ1-2, with a possible D match to TRBD1 (6 bases). This CDR3 contains 18 residues. V dropped 4 bases and J dropped 2 bases, with 23 bases sitting between them. The V gene's germline CDR1 is MGHRA and CDR2 YSYEKL. CDR3 residues: CASSLHSQGESYNYGYTF. DNA of the CDR3: TGCGCCAGCAGCCTCCATTCACAGGGAGAATCGTACAACTATGGCTACACCTTC.

This clonotype appeared a few times. One end of the junction fails to match germline, which may point to a read error. The chain recombines TRBV4-1 with TRBJ1-2, with unresolved D. This CDR3 has 15 amino acids. Germline CDR1 MGHRA, CDR2 YSYEKL. This CDR3 is CASNQEVAQNYGYTF. The CDR3 coding sequence is TGCGCCAGCAACCAAGAAGTAGCACAGAACTATGGCTACACCTTC.

Ten or more counts support this clonotype. The genes are TRBV6-6 and TRBJ2-2; D unresolved. Germline V gene lookup returns CDR1 MNHNY and CDR2 SVGAGI (reference sequence). The CDR3 runs to 16 residues. Trimming removed 0 bases at V and 2 bases at J, with 10 bases between. CDR3 in DNA: TGTGCCAGCAGTTACTCGGCAAGGGATAACACCGGGGAGCTGTTTTTT. Amino acid sequence: CASSYSARDNTGELFF.

There are a few counts of this clonotype. The genes are TRBV20-1 and TRBJ1-6, with TRBD1 matching over 7 bases. From germline, CDR1 is DFQATT and CDR2 SNEGSKA (reference sequence). The CDR3 is 15 residues long. V shed 4 bases and J 9 bases; nucleotides not matched to a gene: 12. CDR3 in DNA: TGCAGTGCTAAACCTCGACAGGGTGAGCGTTCACCCCTCCACTTT. This encodes CSAKPRQGERSPLHF.

The rearrangement joins TRBV5-1 to TRBJ1-1; no firm D call. Deletions cut 6 bases from V and 3 bases from J, with 9 bases between. Germline values: CDR1 SGHRS, CDR2 YFSETQ. The CDR3 is 12 residues long. CDR3 coding DNA: TGCGCCAGCATCCAAGGTCACACTGAAGCTTTCTTT. This encodes CASIQGHTEAFF.

This clonotype was observed many times. This chain connects TRBV7-2 to TRBJ2-5; D is tentatively TRBD1 or TRBD2 (5 bases each). From germline, CDR1 is SGHTA and CDR2 FQGNSA. V was pared by 4 bases and J by 5 bases, with 17 bases between. This CDR3 has 15 residues. CDR3 nucleotide sequence: TGTGCCAGCAGCTCCCTCGGCGGGTGGGGGGAGACCCAGTACTTC. Residues: CASSSLGGWGETQYF.

This clonotype showed up many times. The chain links TRBV20-1 to TRBJ2-7; 7 positions match TRBD2. From germline, CDR1 is DFQATT and CDR2 SNEGSKA (reference sequence). V lost 0 bases and J lost 1; bases outside the gene matches: 9. The CDR3 is 16 residues long. The CDR3 region is CSARDGPGGSSYEQYF. The CDR3 DNA is TGCAGTGCTAGAGACGGACCGGGAGGATCTTCCTACGAGCAGTACTTC.

This clonotype was seen a few times. V and J are TRBV12-3 or TRBV12-4 and TRBJ2-2, with D unresolved. The CDR3 has 13 amino acids. V lost 6 bases and J lost 6, with 11 bases in between. The CDR3 nucleotides read TGTGCCAGCAGCTCCATTCAGGCCGGGGAGCTGTTTTTT. It translates to CASSSIQAGELFF.

The sample holds many counts of this clonotype. The chain links TRBV3-1 to TRBJ2-1; D gene ambiguous. The V and J ends lost 0 bases and 2 bases respectively, with 8 bases between them. Germline V lookup: CDR1 LGHDT, CDR2 YNNKEL (reference sequence). The CDR3 totals 15 residues. The CDR3 region has the DNA TGTGCCAGCAGCCAAGAGGACCGCCCCTACAATGAGCAGTTCTTC. This sequence encodes CASSQEDRPYNEQFF.

This clonotype was picked up many times. The V and J genes are TRBV7-2 and TRBJ2-5; tentatively, D is TRBD2 (5 bases). CDR1 and CDR2 (germline): SGHTA, FQGNSA. Between the trimmed V and J ends, which lost 4 bases and 5 bases, there was a span of 11 bases. The CDR3 length is 13 residues. CDR3 sequence: CASSSAGRETQYF. CDR3 DNA sequence: TGTGCCAGCAGCTCCGCGGGCCGGGAGACCCAGTACTTC.

In the case of this clonotype: This may be a read error, as it is one base from a much larger clone. In DNA form, the CDR3 reads TGTGCCAGCAGCTTGCAGCGGAGCGGGAGGGCAAGTACAGATACGCAGTATTTT. Encoded protein: CASSLQRSGRASTDTQYF. This chain links TRBV13 with TRBJ2-3, with 10 bases identical to TRBD2. V dropped 3 bases and J dropped 3; count of bases not matched to a gene: 12. The germline V gene encodes CDR1 PRHDT and CDR2 FYEKMQ (reference sequence). The CDR3 spans 18 residues.

This clonotype showed up many times. The CDR3 DNA reads as TGTGCCAGCAGCCGTGGGACAGGGAAGGCCTACGAGCAGTACTTC. This sequence encodes CASSRGTGKAYEQYF. The rearrangement links TRBV27 to TRBJ2-7; 9 nucleotides match TRBD1. Per germline, CDR1 MNHEY and CDR2 SMNVEV (reference sequence). The CDR3 runs to 15 residues. Trimming at V came to 6 bases and at J to 2 bases, leaving 8 bases not matched to a gene.

This clonotype was recorded at least ten times. This chain connects TRBV28 to TRBJ2-5, with 7 bases that match TRBD1. Germline V gives CDR1 MDHEN, CDR2 SYDVKM. J gave up 8 bases and V 2 bases, and 5 bases lay outside the gene matches. The CDR3 contains 13 residues. The CDR3 coding sequence is TGTGCCAGCAGTTTACCCCGACAGGGTACCCAGTACTTC. This sequence encodes CASSLPRQGTQYF.

This clonotype has at least ten counts. The chain combines TRBV10-1 with TRBJ2-7; D may be TRBD1 (6 bases). This CDR3 has 14 residues. The V and J ends lost 2 bases and 3 bases respectively, with 11 bases between them. The germline gives CDR1 WNHNN, CDR2 SYGVQD (reference sequence). Written as DNA, the CDR3 is TGCGCCAGCAGTGAGCACCGGACAGACTACGAGCAGTACTTC. It translates to CASSEHRTDYEQYF.

This clonotype was detected many times. This rearrangement joins TRBV20-1 to TRBJ1-3; D perhaps matches TRBD1 (5 bases). Germline loops: CDR1 DFQATT, CDR2 SNEGSKA (reference sequence). V was shortened by 0 bases and J by 4 bases, with 16 bases between the two germline ends. The CDR3 has 16 amino acids. CDR3 sequence reads: CSARDGGGAGGNTIYF. As DNA, the CDR3 is TGCAGTGCTAGAGATGGGGGAGGGGCGGGCGGAAACACCATATATTTT.